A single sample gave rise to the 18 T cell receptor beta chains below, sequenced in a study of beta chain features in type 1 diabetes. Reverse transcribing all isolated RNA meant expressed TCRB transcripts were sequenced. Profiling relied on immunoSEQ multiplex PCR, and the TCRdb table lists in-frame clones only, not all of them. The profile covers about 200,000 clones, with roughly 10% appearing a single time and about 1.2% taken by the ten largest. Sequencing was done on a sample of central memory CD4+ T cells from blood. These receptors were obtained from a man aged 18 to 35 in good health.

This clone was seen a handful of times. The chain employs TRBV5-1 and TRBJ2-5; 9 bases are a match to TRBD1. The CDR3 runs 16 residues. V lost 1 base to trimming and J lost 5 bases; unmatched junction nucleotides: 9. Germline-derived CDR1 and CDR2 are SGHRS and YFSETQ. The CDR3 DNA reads TGCGCCAGCAGCTTGATCCCGGACAGGGGAAGGGAGACCCAGTACTTC. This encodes CASSLIPDRGRETQYF.

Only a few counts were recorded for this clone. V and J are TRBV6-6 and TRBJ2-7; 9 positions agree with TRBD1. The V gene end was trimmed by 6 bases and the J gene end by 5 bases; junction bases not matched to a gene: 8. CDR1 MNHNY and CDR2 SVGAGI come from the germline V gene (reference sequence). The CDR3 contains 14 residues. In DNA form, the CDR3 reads TGTGCCAGCAGGCCGGACAGGGGCGCCAACGAGCAGTACTTC. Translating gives CASRPDRGANEQYF.

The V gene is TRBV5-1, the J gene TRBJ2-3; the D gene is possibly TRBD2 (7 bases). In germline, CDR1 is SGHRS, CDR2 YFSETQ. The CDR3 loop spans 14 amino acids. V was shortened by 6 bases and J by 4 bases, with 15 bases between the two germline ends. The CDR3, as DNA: TGCGCCAGCACACCGGGGGGCAATTCAGATACGCAGTATTTT. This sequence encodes CASTPGGNSDTQYF.

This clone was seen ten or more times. This CDR3 reads CSVEDAGVYNEQFF. DNA for the CDR3: TGCAGCGTTGAGGACGCGGGAGTCTACAATGAGCAGTTCTTC. The V and J genes are TRBV29-1 and TRBJ2-1, with 7 positions matching TRBD2. The CDR3 sequence is 14 residues long. The junction had 5 bases not matched to a gene; V was cut back by 3 bases and J by 3 bases. CDR1 is SQVTM and CDR2 is ANQGSEA in the germline V gene.

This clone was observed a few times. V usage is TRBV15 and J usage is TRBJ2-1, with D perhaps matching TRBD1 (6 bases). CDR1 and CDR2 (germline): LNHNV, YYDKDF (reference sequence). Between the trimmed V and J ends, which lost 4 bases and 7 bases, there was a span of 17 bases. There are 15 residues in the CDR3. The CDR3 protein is CATSNIPGTSNEQFF. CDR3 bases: TGTGCCACCAGCAATATACCCGGGACATCGAATGAGCAGTTCTTC.

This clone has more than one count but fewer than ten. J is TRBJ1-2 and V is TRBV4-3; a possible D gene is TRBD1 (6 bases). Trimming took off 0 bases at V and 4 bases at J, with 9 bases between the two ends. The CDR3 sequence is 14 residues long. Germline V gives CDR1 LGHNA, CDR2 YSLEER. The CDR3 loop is CASSQDRGSYGYTF. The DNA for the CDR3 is TGCGCCAGCAGCCAAGACAGGGGAAGCTATGGCTACACCTTC.

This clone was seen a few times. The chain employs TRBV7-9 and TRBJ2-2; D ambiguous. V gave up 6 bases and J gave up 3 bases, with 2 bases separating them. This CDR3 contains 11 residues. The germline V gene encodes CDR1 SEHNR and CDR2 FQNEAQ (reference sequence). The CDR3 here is CASRYTGELFF. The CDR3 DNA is TGTGCCAGCAGATACACCGGGGAGCTGTTTTTT.

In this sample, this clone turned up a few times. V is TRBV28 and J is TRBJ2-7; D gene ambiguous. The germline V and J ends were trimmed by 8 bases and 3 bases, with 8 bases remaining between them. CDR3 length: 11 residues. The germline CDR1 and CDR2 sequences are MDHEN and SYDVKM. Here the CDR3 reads CASGDLYEQYF. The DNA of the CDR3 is TGTGCCAGCGGGGATCTCTACGAGCAGTACTTC. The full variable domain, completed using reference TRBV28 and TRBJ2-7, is DVKVTQSSRYLVKRTGEKVFLECVQDMDHENMFWYRQDPGLGLRLIYFSYDVKMKEKGDIPEGYSVSREKKERFSLILESASTNQTSMYLCASGDLYEQYFGPGTRLTVT.

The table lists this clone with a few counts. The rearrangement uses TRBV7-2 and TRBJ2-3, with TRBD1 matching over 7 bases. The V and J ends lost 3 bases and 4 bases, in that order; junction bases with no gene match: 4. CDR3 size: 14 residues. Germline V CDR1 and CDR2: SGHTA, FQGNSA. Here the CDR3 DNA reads TGTGCCAGCAGCTTGAGGGGGCCGGCAGATACGCAGTATTTT. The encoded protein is CASSLRGPADTQYF.

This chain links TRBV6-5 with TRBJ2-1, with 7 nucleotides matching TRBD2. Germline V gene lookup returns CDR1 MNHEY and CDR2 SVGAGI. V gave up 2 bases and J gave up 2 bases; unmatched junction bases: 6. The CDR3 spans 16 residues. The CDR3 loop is CASSYISGITYNEQFF. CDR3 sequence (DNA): TGTGCCAGCAGTTACATAAGCGGGATAACCTACAATGAGCAGTTCTTC.

CDR3 sequence: CASSLVPEEGYGYTF. CDR3 sequence (DNA): TGCGCCAGCAGCTTGGTCCCCGAAGAGGGCTATGGCTACACCTTC. V is TRBV5-1 and J is TRBJ1-2; D is uncertain. Trimming removed 0 bases at V and 4 bases at J, with 13 bases between. The CDR3 contains 15 residues. Germline V gene data show CDR1 as SGHRS and CDR2 as YFSETQ.

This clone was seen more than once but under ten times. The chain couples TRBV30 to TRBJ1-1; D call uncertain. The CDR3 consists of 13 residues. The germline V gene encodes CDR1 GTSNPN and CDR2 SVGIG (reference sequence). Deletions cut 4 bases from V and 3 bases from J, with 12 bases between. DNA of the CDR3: TGTGCCTGGACCGAGGGCAGATACACTGAAGCTTTCTTT. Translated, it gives CAWTEGRYTEAFF.

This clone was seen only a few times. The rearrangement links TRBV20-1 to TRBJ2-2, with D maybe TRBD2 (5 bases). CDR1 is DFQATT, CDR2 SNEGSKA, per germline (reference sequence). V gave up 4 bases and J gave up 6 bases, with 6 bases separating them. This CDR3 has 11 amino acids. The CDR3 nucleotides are TGCAGTGCTACGGGGTCCGGGGAGCTGTTTTTT. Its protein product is CSATGSGELFF.

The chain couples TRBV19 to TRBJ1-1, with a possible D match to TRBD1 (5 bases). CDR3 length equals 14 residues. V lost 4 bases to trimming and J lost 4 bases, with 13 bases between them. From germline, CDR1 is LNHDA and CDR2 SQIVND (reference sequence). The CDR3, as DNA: TGTGCCAGTAGTAGCCGGACGGGGGGCACTGAAGCTTTCTTT. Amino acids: CASSSRTGGTEAFF.

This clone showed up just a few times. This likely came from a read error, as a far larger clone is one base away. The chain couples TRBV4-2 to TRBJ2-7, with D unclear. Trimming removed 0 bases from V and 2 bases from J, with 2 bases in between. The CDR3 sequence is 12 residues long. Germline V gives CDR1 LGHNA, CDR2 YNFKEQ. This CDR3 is CASSQEAYEQYF. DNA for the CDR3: TGTGCCAGCAGCCAAGAAGCCTACGAGCAGTACTTC.

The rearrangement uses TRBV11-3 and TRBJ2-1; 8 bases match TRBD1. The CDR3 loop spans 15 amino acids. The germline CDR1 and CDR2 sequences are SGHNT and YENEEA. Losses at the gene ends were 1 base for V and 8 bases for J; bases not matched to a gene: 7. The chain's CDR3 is CASSLGTGRVDEQFF. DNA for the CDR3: TGTGCCAGCAGCTTAGGGACAGGGAGAGTCGATGAGCAGTTCTTC.

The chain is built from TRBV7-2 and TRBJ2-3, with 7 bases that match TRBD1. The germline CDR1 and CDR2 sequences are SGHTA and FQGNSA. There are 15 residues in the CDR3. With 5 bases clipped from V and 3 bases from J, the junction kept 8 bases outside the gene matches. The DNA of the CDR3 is TGTGCCAGCAGCCACACGGCAGGGGGTACAGATACGCAGTATTTT. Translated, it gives CASSHTAGGTDTQYF.

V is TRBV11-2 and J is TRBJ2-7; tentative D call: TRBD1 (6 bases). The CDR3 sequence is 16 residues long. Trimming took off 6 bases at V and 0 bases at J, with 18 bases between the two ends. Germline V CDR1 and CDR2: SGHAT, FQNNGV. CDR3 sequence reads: CASSSAGQLTSYEQYF. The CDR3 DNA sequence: TGTGCCAGCAGTTCTGCCGGACAGCTAACCTCCTACGAGCAGTACTTC.